These 3 T cell receptor beta chains originate from one sample sequenced in a study of blood T cell repertoires in COVID-19. Profiling relied on immunoSEQ multiplex PCR, and the TCRdb table lists in-frame clones only, not all of them. The profile shows about 340,000 clones, 70% to 90% of them singletons. Sequenced: peripheral blood. These TCRs come from a woman in her sixties with COVID-19, enrolled during active disease.

This clone was seen a single time. The chain has TRBV28 and TRBJ1-1; no reliable D call. Germline CDR1 and CDR2: MDHEN and SYDVKM. The CDR3 is 11 residues long. Trimming left V 7 bases short and J 3 bases short, with 6 bases between. DNA for the CDR3: TGTGCCAGCACCCTACACACTGAAGCTTTCTTT. Protein product: CASTLHTEAFF. The full variable domain, its missing parts supplied by reference TRBV28 and TRBJ1-1, is DVKVTQSSRYLVKRTGEKVFLECVQDMDHENMFWYRQDPGLGLRLIYFSYDVKMKEKGDIPEGYSVSREKKERFSLILESASTNQTSMYLCASTLHTEAFFGQGTRLTVV.

The table lists this clone with a count of one. This chain connects TRBV24-1 to TRBJ2-3; 10 positions agree with TRBD1. Germline loops: CDR1 KGHDR, CDR2 SFDVKD. The junction had 4 bases not matched to a gene; V was cut back by 5 bases and J by 6 bases. This CDR3 region has 14 residues. The CDR3 reads CATSGGQGLDTQYF. Written as DNA, the CDR3 is TGTGCCACCAGTGGGGGACAGGGGTTGGATACGCAGTATTTT.

CDR3 in DNA: TGTGCCAGCAGCTTAGGGGGACAGCTAGATGAAAAACTGTTTTTT. This sequence encodes CASSLGGQLDEKLFF. The chain is built from TRBV7-9 and TRBJ1-4; 7 nucleotides match TRBD1. The germline CDR1 and CDR2 sequences are SEHNR and FQNEAQ (reference sequence). This CDR3 is 15 amino acids long. The trim removed 1 base at V and 6 bases at J, leaving 5 bases unmatched.